What follows are 22 T cell receptor beta chains derived from one specimen sequenced in a study of control samples from healthy donors and cancer patients. The table came from immunoSEQ multiplex PCR; TCRdb's copy has only in-frame clones and leaves some out. The sample lists some 65,000 clones, 84% seen once, with about 3% in the top ten. Sequencing used PBMCs. These receptors were collected from a woman aged 50 to 60 with lung cancer.

The chain combines TRBV7-7 with TRBJ1-1; D ambiguous. This CDR3 comprises 13 residues. V dropped 3 bases and J dropped 0 bases, with 5 bases sitting between them. Per germline, CDR1 SSHAT and CDR2 FNYEAQ (reference sequence). CDR3 DNA: TGTGCCAGCAGCTTTGAGTTGAACACTGAAGCTTTCTTT. Amino acids: CASSFELNTEAFF.

This clone occurred a few times. This sequence joins TRBV6-6 and TRBJ2-2; 10 nucleotides align to TRBD1. The CDR3 totals 16 residues. With V trimmed by 5 bases and J by 1 base, 4 bases remained unmatched. Germline loops: CDR1 MNHNY, CDR2 SVGAGI (reference sequence). The CDR3: CASSRWTGGNTGELFF. The CDR3 nucleotides are TGTGCCAGCAGTCGATGGACAGGGGGGAACACCGGGGAGCTGTTTTTT.

Remarks on this clone: The sample has other DNA sequences that encode this CDR3 too. The chain has TRBV28 and TRBJ1-4; D call uncertain. Trimming removed 6 bases from V and 0 bases from J, with 11 bases in between. Germline CDR1 and CDR2: MDHEN and SYDVKM. The CDR3 consists of 15 residues. The CDR3 coding sequence is TGTGCCAGCAGGACCCACAGTGCAACTAATGAAAAACTGTTTTTT. This translates into CASRTHSATNEKLFF.

The chain combines TRBV9 with TRBJ2-5; 10 bases map to TRBD2. CDR3 length: 17 residues. V gave up 4 bases and J gave up 5 bases; unmatched junction bases: 14. Germline-derived CDR1 and CDR2 are SGDLS and YYNGEE. The CDR3 is CASSPTTSGPWGETQYF. The CDR3 region has the DNA TGTGCCAGCAGCCCCACGACTAGCGGGCCGTGGGGGGAGACCCAGTACTTC.

The gene calls are TRBV28 and TRBJ2-5; perhaps TRBD1 as D (6 bases). The CDR3 sequence is 12 residues long. V was shortened by 5 bases and J by 3 bases, with 7 bases between the two germline ends. Germline CDR1 reads MDHEN; CDR2 reads SYDVKM. The CDR3 nucleotides read TGTGCCAGCAGTGAGGGGGAAGAGACCCAGTACTTC. This sequence encodes CASSEGEETQYF.

This chain connects TRBV9 to TRBJ1-1, with D unresolved. Germline V gene data show CDR1 as SGDLS and CDR2 as YYNGEE. This CDR3 region has 13 residues. Trimming pared 2 bases from V and 1 base from J, leaving 6 bases between. For the CDR3, the DNA is TGTGCCAGCAGCGTCGCCGGGAACACTGAAGCTTTCTTT. Translating it yields CASSVAGNTEAFF.

The genes are TRBV5-1 and TRBJ2-5; D ambiguous. V was cut by 3 bases and J by 1 base, with 19 bases left in between. From germline, CDR1 is SGHRS and CDR2 YFSETQ. The CDR3 runs to 17 residues. The CDR3 DNA reads as TGCGCCAGCAGCTATAACGACTTAACCTTTGGCCAAGAGACCCAGTACTTC. Protein product: CASSYNDLTFGQETQYF.

The chain carries TRBV7-8 and TRBJ1-1, with 9 bases that match TRBD1. CDR1 is SGHVS and CDR2 is FQNEAQ in the germline V gene. V lost 2 bases to trimming and J lost 5 bases; unmatched junction nucleotides: 3. CDR3 length: 14 amino acids. CDR3 bases: TGTGCCAGCAGCTTAACAGGGGGCAGGACTGAAGCTTTCTTT. Its translation is CASSLTGGRTEAFF.

The chain links TRBV7-2 to TRBJ2-1; TRBD2 aligns across 9 bases. The CDR3 has 17 residues. Losses at the gene ends were 4 bases for V and 3 bases for J; bases not matched to a gene: 10. Germline CDR1 and CDR2: SGHTA and FQGNSA. CDR3 coding DNA: TGTGCCAGCAGCTGCGGCCCTTGCGGGGGGGACTACAATGAGCAGTTCTTC. It codes for CASSCGPCGGDYNEQFF.

CDR3 region: CASSETPNYGYTF. CDR3 nucleotides: TGTGCCAGCAGTGAGACACCTAACTATGGCTACACCTTC. The gene calls are TRBV6-1 and TRBJ1-2; D unclear. The CDR3 has 13 residues. Germline CDR1 and CDR2: MNHNS and SASEGT. The V and J ends lost 3 bases and 0 bases respectively, with 5 bases between them.

The rearrangement uses TRBV6-2 or TRBV6-3 and TRBJ2-7; perhaps TRBD1 as D (6 bases). Deletions cut 4 bases from V and 5 bases from J, with 9 bases between. Germline CDR1 is MNHEY and CDR2 is SVGEGT. The CDR3 totals 12 residues. The CDR3 bases are TGTGCCAGCAGTTTTTCAGGGGACGAGCAGTACTTC. Its translation is CASSFSGDEQYF.

The chain is built from TRBV19 and TRBJ1-4; TRBD1 aligns across 7 bases. Germline V gene lookup returns CDR1 LNHDA and CDR2 SQIVND (reference sequence). The CDR3 spans 15 residues. V was clipped by 4 bases and J by 0 bases; unmatched bases: 2. CDR3 protein: CASSRGTATNEKLFF. The CDR3 DNA is TGTGCCAGTAGTAGAGGGACAGCAACTAATGAAAAACTGTTTTTT. The full variable domain, with the rest looked up from reference TRBV19 and TRBJ1-4, is DGGITQSPKYLFRKEGQNVTLSCEQNLNHDAMYWYRQDPGQGLRLIYYSQIVNDFQKGDIAEGYSVSREKKESFPLTVTSAQKNPTAFYLCASSRGTATNEKLFFGSGTQLSVL.

The chain couples TRBV3-1 (or the pseudogene TRBV3-2) to TRBJ2-1, with D possibly matching TRBD2 (5 bases). Germline V gene data show CDR1 as LGHDT and CDR2 as YNNKEL (reference sequence). The CDR3 spans 15 residues. The V end lost 1 base, the J end lost 0 bases, and 7 bases lay between the germline ends. CDR3 in amino acids: CASSQGGSSYNEQFF. The CDR3 DNA reads as TGTGCCAGCAGCCAAGGTGGGAGCTCCTACAATGAGCAGTTCTTC.

The chain recombines TRBV6-5 with TRBJ1-2, with D maybe TRBD1 (5 bases). Germline V CDR1 and CDR2: MNHEY, SVGAGI. The CDR3 has 11 residues. Trimming took 8 bases from V and 7 from J, leaving 11 bases between them. As DNA, the CDR3 is TGTGCCAGCGGGGGGGATGTTGGCTACACCTTC. It is translated as CASGGDVGYTF.

V gene TRBV21-1 combines with J gene TRBJ1-4; no DNA check was done on the table's D call, TRBD1. TRBV21-1 is deemed a pseudogene. CDR3 length equals 15 residues. The CDR3 coding sequence is TGTGCCAGCAGCAGCCGGACAGCTCGTAATGAAAAACTGTTTTTT. This translates into CASSSRTARNEKLFF.

This chain links TRBV27 with TRBJ1-6, with D possibly matching TRBD1 (5 bases). The V gene's germline CDR1 is MNHEY and CDR2 SMNVEV (reference sequence). This CDR3 is 14 amino acids long. V lost 0 bases, J lost 9 bases, and 9 bases lay in between. The chain's CDR3 is CASSLSGGGSPLHF. The CDR3 nucleotides read TGTGCCAGCAGTTTATCCGGGGGGGGTTCACCCCTCCACTTT.

This sequence joins TRBV6-5 and TRBJ1-2; possibly TRBD1 for D (6 bases). Germline V gives CDR1 MNHEY, CDR2 SVGAGI. The CDR3 extends over 16 amino acids. The V and J ends lost 0 bases and 7 bases respectively, with 18 bases between them. The CDR3 region is CASSYSGQGMGIGYTF. The CDR3 nucleotides are TGTGCCAGCAGTTACTCGGGGCAGGGGATGGGAATTGGCTACACCTTC.

CDR3 DNA: TGTGCCAGCAGTCGTTCCGCTGACGGCTACACCTTC. The encoded protein is CASSRSADGYTF. The V gene is TRBV6-1, the J gene TRBJ1-2, with D uncertain. Deletions cut 5 bases from V and 8 bases from J, with 12 bases between. CDR1 and CDR2 (germline): MNHNS, SASEGT. This CDR3 has 12 residues.

The J gene is TRBJ1-2, the V gene TRBV6-4; D is unclear. This CDR3 has 12 amino acids. With 2 bases removed from V and 6 bases from J, the gap between germline ends came to 7 bases. Germline CDR1 MRHNA, CDR2 SNTAGT. Written as DNA, the CDR3 is TGTGCCAGCAGTGACGGGGAAAATGGCTACACCTTC. Translated: CASSDGENGYTF.

This clone appeared a single time. V gene TRBV20-1 combines with J gene TRBJ1-1; D is unclear. Germline V lookup: CDR1 DFQATT, CDR2 SNEGSKA (reference sequence). The CDR3 sequence is 11 residues long. V shed 3 bases and J shed 1 base, with 3 bases lying between them. The CDR3 sequence: CSASRNTEAFF. DNA for the CDR3: TGCAGTGCTAGCAGGAACACTGAAGCTTTCTTT.

The chain recombines TRBV7-2 with TRBJ2-1; the D gene is possibly TRBD1 (6 bases). Per the germline V gene, CDR1 is SGHTA and CDR2 is FQGNSA. Trimming cost V 1 base and J 5 bases, with 12 bases left between them. The CDR3 loop spans 15 amino acids. The CDR3 DNA reads TGTGCCAGCAGCTTAGGGGGACAAGCTAACAATGAGCAGTTCTTC. Translation gives CASSLGGQANNEQFF.

The chain recombines TRBV30 with TRBJ1-4; tentatively, D is TRBD1 (6 bases). Trimming left V 0 bases short and J 7 bases short, with 9 bases between. The CDR3 is made up of 13 amino acids. Looked up from germline, CDR1 is GTSNPN and CDR2 is SVGIG (reference sequence). The CDR3 region has the DNA TGTGCCTGGAGTGTACCAGGGGTTGAAAAACTGTTTTTT. Translation gives CAWSVPGVEKLFF. The full variable domain, its missing parts supplied by reference TRBV30 and TRBJ1-4, is SQTIHQWPATLVQPVGSPLSLECTVEGTSNPNLYWYRQAAGRGLQLLFYSVGIGQISSEVPQNLSASRPQDRQFILSSKKLLLSDSGFYLCAWSVPGVEKLFFGSGTQLSVL.